Sequencing of this T cell receptor (beta chain) was carried out in a study of CD8+ T cells in alopecia areata (dated by TCRdb to 2016 to 2019). For the wider study: Treated patients were enrolled in an open-label pilot trial of oral tofacitinib at 5 to 10 mg twice daily for moderate-to-severe alopecia areata. Scalp clonality was compared among normal scalp (n=4), patchy alopecia areata scalp (n=8), and alopecia totalis/universalis scalp (n=8). The SALT score, which quantifies the percentage of affected scalp surface area, was used to measure disease severity in treated patients. The RNA source kit depended on sample type: the PAXgene miRNA kit for fixed scalp, the miRNeasy kit for PBMCs, and the RNeasy kit for mouse skin. High-throughput TCRbeta sequencing was used to examine T cell clonal expansion in alopecia areata in both the C3H/HeJ mouse model and human patients. Tofacitinib was given for 6 to 18 months, followed by 6 months of follow-up off drug to assess delayed response and recurrence. In humans, TCRbeta sequencing was performed on scalp tissue and on sorted CD4+ and CD8+ peripheral blood T cells from healthy controls and from patients with patchy or totalis/universalis alopecia areata. Biopsies were taken from tofacitinib-treated patients at baseline and at 4 and 24 weeks of treatment, and a later scalp biopsy was taken in several of the tofacitinib-treated patients. Amplification of TCRbeta CDR3 regions was done by immunoSEQ multiplex PCR using 35 Vbeta forward primers and 13 Jbeta reverse primers.

To prepare the library, the immunoSEQ multiplex PCR assay was applied. RNA was extracted from all samples and reverse transcribed into cDNA, which served as template for TCR sequencing. SuperScript III was used for first-strand cDNA synthesis, primed with a 2:1 mix of oligo-dT and random hexamers. A synthetic immune receptor repertoire was used to gauge amplification bias, and whatever bias remained was removed computationally. As for the authors' bioinformatics: After raw reads were preprocessed to remove errors, the CDR3 was defined following IMGT conventions as running from the conserved cysteine to phenylalanine. To get clonality, Shannon entropy was normalized by log2 of the number of productive unique TCRs and the result was subtracted from 1. CD4 or CD8 identity of scalp clones was inferred by cross-referencing scalp TCRbeta sequences with sorted blood CD4 and CD8 repertoires. TCRdb holds this immuneACCESS table with in-frame rearrangements only. Some clones are missing; in checked studies, unresolved V genes explain under half, and the rest has no known cause. V and J calls and clone size follow that table, whereas D and trimming were derived from the DNA. The sample data list around 110,000 clones, and roughly 84% of these were observed just once. The ten most abundant clones make up roughly 25% of the sample.

As to this clone: Its antigen is unknown. Within one base of it there is no much larger clone, and no base qualities were kept.

The time point label for this specimen denotes: about 25 weeks on oral tofacitinib. The treatment or condition tag for this specimen amounts to: oral pan-JAK inhibitor, 5-10 mg twice daily. Lesional scalp punch biopsies and peripheral blood were obtained from alopecia areata patients. PBMCs were isolated by density centrifugation and stained for CD3, CD4 and CD8, and CD4+ and CD8+ T cells were sorted on a FACSAria. What the authors observed across the whole study: Resident alphabeta T cells in normal human skin are also sequenced, complicating scalp TCR repertoire analysis, unlike mouse skin dominated by gammadelta T cells. Many expanded lesional clones persisted in scalp and blood during tofacitinib treatment, which may partly explain relapse after stopping treatment. Compared with mice, TCR sequences shared between patients were less clear, possibly partly because of HLA diversity across the patient population. Tofacitinib significantly lowered scalp clonality and the number of expanded CD8+ clones among the top 100 scalp clones. Because the treated cohort was small and included a single nonresponder, larger studies are needed to assess links between baseline CD8+ expansion and response. Higher clonality and more expanded CD8+ clones were observed in lesional scalp than in normal scalp, particularly in alopecia totalis/universalis, a finding suggestive of antigenic drive.

The CDR3, from cysteine to phenylalanine, totals 14 residues. Only CDR3 DNA remains: 42 bases, in frame from the first base. Ends trimmed: V by 6 bases, J by 5 bases; bases unmatched to a gene: 6. The CDR1 and CDR2 encoded by the germline V gene are SQVTM and ANQGSEA. The clonotype comes from a human donor with alopecia areata. The chain was built from TRBV29-1 and TRBJ2-7; 14 bases in between match TRBD2. This sample comprised CD8+ T cells sorted from blood, obtained at week 24, from a patient treated with tofacitinib. The CDR3 has the sequence CSVNGLAGGHEQYF. The sequence in DNA is TGCAGCGTCAACGGACTAGCGGGGGGACACGAGCAGTACTTC.